Listed here is a single T cell receptor (beta chain). CDR1 is MGHRA, CDR2 YSYEKL, per germline. The CDR3 loop spans 14 amino acids. Deletions cut 0 bases from V and 1 base from J, with 5 bases between. This specimen belongs to a study of long-term antiretroviral therapy in people with HIV. Runs used v3.0 of the immunoSEQ assay and were done at survey level. TCRdb's copy holds only in-frame clones and misses some; the assay was immunoSEQ multiplex PCR. Counted here are 10,000 or so clones, around 77% occurring once; the ten biggest clones make up about 14%. Sequencing was performed on unsorted PBMCs, taken 0.4 years before starting antiretroviral therapy. The sequence was obtained from a man aged 30 to 39 with HIV. This chain uses TRBV4-1 with TRBJ2-3; D not resolved. The CDR3 sequence: CASSQDAGTDTQYF. CDR3 in DNA: TGCGCCAGCAGCCAAGACGCGGGCACAGATACGCAGTATTTT.